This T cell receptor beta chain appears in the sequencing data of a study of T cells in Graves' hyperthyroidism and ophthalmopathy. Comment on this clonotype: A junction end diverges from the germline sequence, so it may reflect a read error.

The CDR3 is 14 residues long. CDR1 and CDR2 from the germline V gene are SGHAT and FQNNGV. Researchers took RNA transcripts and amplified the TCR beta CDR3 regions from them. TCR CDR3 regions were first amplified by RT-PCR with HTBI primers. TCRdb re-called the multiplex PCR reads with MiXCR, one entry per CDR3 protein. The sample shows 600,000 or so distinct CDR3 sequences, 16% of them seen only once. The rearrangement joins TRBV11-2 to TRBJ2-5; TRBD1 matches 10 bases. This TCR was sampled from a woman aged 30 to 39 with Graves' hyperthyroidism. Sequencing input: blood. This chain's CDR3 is CDSSSGTGDETQYF. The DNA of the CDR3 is TGTGACAGCAGTTCCGGGACAGGGGACGAGACCCAGTACTTC.